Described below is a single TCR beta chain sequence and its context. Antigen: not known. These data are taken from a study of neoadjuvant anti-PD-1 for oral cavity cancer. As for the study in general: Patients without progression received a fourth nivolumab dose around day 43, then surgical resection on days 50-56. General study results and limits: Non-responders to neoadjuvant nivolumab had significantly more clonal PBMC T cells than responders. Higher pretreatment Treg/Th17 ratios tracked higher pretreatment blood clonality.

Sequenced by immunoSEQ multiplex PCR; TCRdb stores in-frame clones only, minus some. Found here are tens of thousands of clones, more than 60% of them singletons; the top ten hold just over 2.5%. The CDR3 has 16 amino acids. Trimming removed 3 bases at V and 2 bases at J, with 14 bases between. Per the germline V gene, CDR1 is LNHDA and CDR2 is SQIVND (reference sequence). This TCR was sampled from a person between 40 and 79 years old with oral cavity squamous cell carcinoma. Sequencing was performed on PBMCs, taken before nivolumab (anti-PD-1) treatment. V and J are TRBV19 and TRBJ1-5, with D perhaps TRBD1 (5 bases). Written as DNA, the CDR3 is TGTGCCAGTAGTATTGAGGGGCGGAGGGGCAATCAGCCCCAGCATTTT. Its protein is CASSIEGRRGNQPQHF.